This TCR beta chain was sequenced in a study of response to subunit inactivated influenza vaccine. From the RT-PCR reads, TCRdb called clonotypes with MiXCR, one entry per CDR3 protein. The sample includes roughly 570,000 distinct CDR3 sequences, 13% to 15% of them seen just once. The CDR3 contains 12 residues. In germline, CDR1 is DFQATT, CDR2 SNEGSKA (reference sequence). Trimming removed 3 bases from V and 2 bases from J, with 6 bases in between. Many counts were recorded for this clonotype. The sequences come from PBMCs from blood, collected approximately 13 days after vaccination. The chain combines TRBV20-1 with TRBJ2-3; unclear D gene. This clonotype was obtained from a man aged 50-59 years who received an inactivated influenza vaccine. The CDR3 protein is CSARSYTDTQYF. CDR3 DNA sequence: TGCAGTGCTAGGTCCTACACAGATACGCAGTATTTT.